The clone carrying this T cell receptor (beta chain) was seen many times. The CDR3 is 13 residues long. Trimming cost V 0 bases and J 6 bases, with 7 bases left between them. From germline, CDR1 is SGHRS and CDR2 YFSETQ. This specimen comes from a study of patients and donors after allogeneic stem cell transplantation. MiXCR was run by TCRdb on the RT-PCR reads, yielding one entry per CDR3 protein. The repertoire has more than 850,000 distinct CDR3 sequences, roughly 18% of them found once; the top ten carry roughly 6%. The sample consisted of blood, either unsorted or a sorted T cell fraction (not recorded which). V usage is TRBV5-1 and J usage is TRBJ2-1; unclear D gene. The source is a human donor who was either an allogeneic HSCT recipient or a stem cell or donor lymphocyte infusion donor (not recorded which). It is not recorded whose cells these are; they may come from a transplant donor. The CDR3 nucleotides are TGCGCCAGCAGCTTGGTAACGGGCAATGAGCAGTTCTTC. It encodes CASSLVTGNEQFF.